Shown below are 28 T cell receptor beta chains from a single sample sequenced in a study of response to subunit inactivated influenza vaccine. TCRdb called the RT-PCR reads again in MiXCR, with one record for every CDR3 protein. The sample contains around 580,000 distinct CDR3 sequences, 12% of which appear only once. This specimen was PBMCs from blood, taken on the day of vaccination. These receptors were obtained from a man aged 45 to 65 who received an inactivated influenza vaccine.

This sequence joins TRBV5-1 and TRBJ2-3; 7 bases are a match to TRBD1. J was trimmed by 0 bases and V by 4 bases; bases with no gene match: 5. The CDR3 runs to 15 residues. In germline, CDR1 is SGHRS, CDR2 YFSETQ. Written as DNA, the CDR3 is TGCGCCAGCAGCCCGTACAGGGGAAGCACAGATACGCAGTATTTT. This gives the protein CASSPYRGSTDTQYF.

This chain connects TRBV6-2 or TRBV6-3 to TRBJ2-3; no clear D gene. CDR3 length: 11 residues. The germline CDR1 and CDR2 sequences are MNHEY and SVGEGT. The V and J ends lost 9 bases and 8 bases respectively, with 12 bases between them. The CDR3 DNA is TGTGCCAGTTCCCCGTCGGGTACGCAGTATTTT. Translation gives CASSPSGTQYF.

The rearrangement joins TRBV6-2 or TRBV6-3 to TRBJ2-7, with 12 bases aligning to TRBD2. The CDR3 totals 15 residues. Per the germline V gene, CDR1 is MNHEY and CDR2 is SVGEGT. Trimming at V came to 4 bases and at J to 3 bases, leaving 4 bases not matched to a gene. The CDR3 protein is CASSSRLAGVYEQYF. CDR3 in DNA: TGTGCCAGCAGTTCTCGACTAGCGGGAGTCTACGAGCAGTACTTC.

The chain combines TRBV6-2 or TRBV6-3 with TRBJ1-2, with D perhaps TRBD1 (6 bases). The CDR3 loop spans 12 amino acids. V was shortened by 10 bases and J by 6 bases, with 15 bases between the two germline ends. CDR1 MNHEY and CDR2 SVGEGT come from the germline V gene. This CDR3 is CATCTGHDGYTF. The CDR3 DNA sequence: TGTGCCACCTGCACAGGGCATGATGGCTACACCTTC.

This chain joins TRBV4-1 and TRBJ2-1; the match to TRBD2 covers 8 bases. CDR1 and CDR2 from the germline V gene are MGHRA and YSYEKL. There are 16 residues in the CDR3. V gave up 0 bases and J gave up 4 bases; unmatched junction bases: 5. The CDR3 DNA follows: TGCGCCAGCAGCCAAGAGGTGGCGGGGGGATACAATGAGCAGTTCTTC. Residues: CASSQEVAGGYNEQFF.

This clonotype has only a few counts. This rearrangement joins TRBV7-2 to TRBJ1-2; TRBD1 aligns across 10 bases. The V segment lost 11 bases and the J segment 8 bases; nucleotides outside the gene matches: 17. The CDR3 is 15 amino acids. Germline values: CDR1 SGHTA, CDR2 FQGNSA. The DNA of the CDR3 is TGTGCCGGCTCCCGCCCGGGACAGGGGTTAAAGGGCTACACCTTC. Protein sequence: CAGSRPGQGLKGYTF.

Written as DNA, the CDR3 is TGTGCCAGCAGACTGGGGCGGGATACGAAATCAACTAATGAAAAACTGTTTTTT. Its protein product is CASRLGRDTKSTNEKLFF. This chain links TRBV5-5 with TRBJ1-4; possibly TRBD1 for D (5 bases). V was clipped by 5 bases and J by 0 bases, with 20 bases between them. The CDR3 sequence is 18 residues long. Germline V CDR1 and CDR2: SGHKS, YYEKEE (reference sequence).

This clonotype appeared a few times. The chain couples TRBV6-5 to TRBJ2-1; D is possibly TRBD1 or TRBD2 (5 bases each). Germline V gives CDR1 MNHEY, CDR2 SVGAGI. This CDR3 has 16 amino acids. V shed 0 bases and J shed 0 bases, with 9 bases lying between them. CDR3 sequence: CASSYSWGSSYNEQFF. CDR3 DNA: TGTGCCAGCAGTTACTCATGGGGGAGCTCCTACAATGAGCAGTTCTTC.

The table lists this clonotype with a few counts. This chain uses TRBV6-5 with TRBJ2-5; 12 positions match TRBD1. This CDR3 spans 15 amino acids. J was trimmed by 4 bases and V by 2 bases; bases with no gene match: 2. The germline CDR1 and CDR2 sequences are MNHEY and SVGAGI. CDR3 amino acids: CASSYGTGGGETQYF. The CDR3 bases are TGTGCCAGCAGTTACGGGACAGGGGGCGGAGAGACCCAGTACTTC.

The rearrangement links TRBV4-2 to TRBJ1-5; no clear D. Trimming took 4 bases from V and 6 from J, leaving 10 bases between them. Germline CDR1 reads LGHNA; CDR2 reads YNFKEQ. This CDR3 region has 13 residues. DNA for the CDR3: TGTGCCAGCAGCCTCTCGGAGGCTCAGCCCCAGCATTTT. Amino acid sequence: CASSLSEAQPQHF.

The chain carries TRBV20-1 and TRBJ2-5, with a weak D call TRBD1 (5 bases). Germline values: CDR1 DFQATT, CDR2 SNEGSKA (reference sequence). V was clipped by 5 bases and J by 1 base, with 14 bases between them. The CDR3 has 14 residues. CDR3 protein: CSASSTVIQETQYF. CDR3 sequence (DNA): TGCAGTGCTTCCTCGACAGTTATCCAAGAGACCCAGTACTTC.

The table lists this clonotype with a few counts. V usage is TRBV15 and J usage is TRBJ2-3; 11 nucleotides agree with TRBD2. CDR3 length equals 15 residues. From germline, CDR1 is LNHNV and CDR2 YYDKDF (reference sequence). Losses at the gene ends were 5 bases for V and 4 bases for J; bases not matched to a gene: 5. The CDR3 coding sequence is TGTGCCACCAGCGGCTTACTAGCGGGAGCAGATACGCAGTATTTT. Amino acids: CATSGLLAGADTQYF.

The chain combines TRBV12-3 or TRBV12-4 with TRBJ1-1, with D uncertain. CDR3 length equals 12 residues. Trimming took off 6 bases at V and 9 bases at J, with 14 bases between the two ends. CDR3 nucleotide sequence: TGTGCCAGCAGCCCAATGGGAGCCAAAGCTTTCTTT. Translation gives CASSPMGAKAFF.

This clonotype was seen a handful of times. V usage is TRBV12-3 or TRBV12-4 and J usage is TRBJ2-7; 9 nucleotides agree with TRBD1. The V gene end was trimmed by 6 bases and the J gene end by 3 bases; junction bases not matched to a gene: 12. CDR3 length: 16 amino acids. CDR3 region: CASSSQGQGRDYEQYF. The CDR3, as DNA: TGTGCCAGCAGCAGTCAAGGACAGGGGAGAGACTACGAGCAGTACTTC.

The table lists this clonotype with a few counts. The chain has TRBV6-4 and TRBJ1-2; TRBD1 is a possible D gene (5 bases). Germline CDR1 MRHNA, CDR2 SNTAGT. V lost 5 bases and J 1 base, leaving 23 bases between the germline ends. This CDR3 spans 18 amino acids. The CDR3 DNA reads TGTGCCAGCAGTTCCCAAGGTCCTTTCCAGGGTTATAACTATGGCTACACCTTC. Amino acid sequence: CASSSQGPFQGYNYGYTF.

In its sample, this clonotype was seen a few times. The genes are TRBV6-2 or TRBV6-3 and TRBJ2-2; D gene uncertain. Trimming left V 3 bases short and J 0 bases short, with 2 bases between. The CDR3 spans 13 residues. Germline loops: CDR1 MNHEY, CDR2 SVGEGT. CDR3 loop: CASSYTNTGELFF. The CDR3 nucleotides are TGTGCCAGCAGTTATACGAACACCGGGGAGCTGTTTTTT.

The rearrangement links TRBV10-3 to TRBJ2-1; 7 bases map to TRBD2. After removal of 8 bases from V and 5 bases from J, the junction contained 6 bases not matched to a gene. This CDR3 region has 13 residues. CDR1 ENHRY and CDR2 SYGVKD come from the germline V gene. This chain's CDR3 is CAIGPSGDNEQFF. For the CDR3, the DNA is TGTGCCATCGGACCAAGCGGGGACAATGAGCAGTTCTTC.

This rearrangement joins TRBV5-1 to TRBJ2-7; 8 bases agree with TRBD1. J gave up 1 base and V 3 bases, and 6 bases lay outside the gene matches. Germline-derived CDR1 and CDR2 are SGHRS and YFSETQ. This CDR3 is built from 15 residues. The CDR3: CASSWTTGGSYEQYF. The DNA of the CDR3 is TGCGCCAGCAGCTGGACAACAGGGGGGTCCTACGAGCAGTACTTC.

The chain links TRBV14 to TRBJ2-1; D is uncertain. This CDR3 region has 14 residues. Trimming left V 3 bases short and J 0 bases short, with 6 bases between. Germline assignment: CDR1 SGHDN and CDR2 FVKESK. As DNA, the CDR3 is TGTGCCAGCAGCCAGTGGAGCTCCTACAATGAGCAGTTCTTC. Its protein is CASSQWSSYNEQFF.

This chain links TRBV5-1 with TRBJ2-5; 7 nucleotides agree with TRBD2. V shed 0 bases, J shed 1 base, and the junction held 6 bases outside the gene matches. The germline V gene encodes CDR1 SGHRS and CDR2 YFSETQ. The CDR3 sequence is 16 residues long. The DNA of the CDR3 is TGCGCCAGCAGCTTGGAAGGGAGGGGACCCCAAGAGACCCAGTACTTC. Its protein is CASSLEGRGPQETQYF.

In this sample, this clonotype turned up a few times. This chain links TRBV12-3 or TRBV12-4 with TRBJ2-2; D gene uncertain. The germline V and J ends were trimmed by 4 bases and 4 bases, with 7 bases remaining between them. The CDR3 spans 13 residues. CDR3 residues: CASSSKTTGELFF. The CDR3 nucleotides read TGTGCCAGCAGTTCAAAAACCACCGGGGAGCTGTTTTTT.

The J gene is TRBJ2-7, the V gene TRBV27; 8 nucleotides match TRBD1. Germline V gene lookup returns CDR1 MNHEY and CDR2 SMNVEV (reference sequence). The CDR3 contains 14 residues. Trimming removed 5 bases from V and 3 bases from J; junction bases left unmatched: 6. The CDR3 reads CASSPLDRVYEQYF. CDR3 nucleotides: TGTGCCAGCAGTCCACTGGACAGGGTCTACGAGCAGTACTTC.

This chain uses TRBV7-2 with TRBJ2-2; maybe TRBD2 (6 bases). This CDR3 has 14 residues. Germline V gene lookup returns CDR1 SGHTA and CDR2 FQGNSA. V lost 3 bases and J 3 bases, leaving 8 bases between the germline ends. This chain's CDR3 is CASSFLADTGELFF. In DNA, the CDR3 is TGTGCCAGCAGCTTCTTAGCGGACACCGGGGAGCTGTTTTTT.

There are a few counts of this clonotype. The J gene is TRBJ2-4, the V gene TRBV7-2, with D possibly matching TRBD1 (5 bases). CDR1 and CDR2 (germline): SGHTA, FQGNSA. The ends were cut back, 0 bases at V and 0 bases at J, with 12 bases in the middle. The CDR3 is made up of 17 amino acids. Here the CDR3 DNA reads TGTGCCAGCAGCTTAGCGCAGGGCCAGGGAGCCAAAAACATTCAGTACTTC. This encodes CASSLAQGQGAKNIQYF.

This clonotype was seen repeatedly, ten times or more. V gene TRBV5-1 combines with J gene TRBJ2-7; D call uncertain. The CDR3 runs to 14 residues. CDR1 is SGHRS, CDR2 YFSETQ, per germline. Between the trimmed V and J ends, which lost 0 bases and 2 bases, there was a span of 9 bases. CDR3 DNA: TGCGCCAGCAGCTTGGAGACAAACACCTACGAGCAGTACTTC. Translating it yields CASSLETNTYEQYF.

This clonotype has more than one count but fewer than ten. CDR3 residues: CSARGVRQSYEQYF. CDR3 DNA sequence: TGCAGTGCTAGAGGAGTCAGGCAGTCCTACGAGCAGTACTTC. The chain couples TRBV20-1 to TRBJ2-7; D gene uncertain. The CDR3 is made up of 14 amino acids. Germline V gene sequence: CDR1 DFQATT, CDR2 SNEGSKA (reference sequence). V lost 1 base, J lost 1 base, and 11 bases lay in between.

This sequence joins TRBV7-2 and TRBJ2-6, with D possibly matching TRBD1 (5 bases). The CDR3 consists of 15 residues. Trimming pared 4 bases from V and 2 bases from J, leaving 9 bases between. Looked up from germline, CDR1 is SGHTA and CDR2 is FQGNSA. CDR3: CASSSTRAGANVLTF. The CDR3 DNA follows: TGTGCCAGCAGCTCTACCAGGGCTGGGGCCAACGTCCTGACTTTC.

The rearrangement joins TRBV12-3 or TRBV12-4 to TRBJ2-2; D could derive from TRBD1 or TRBD2 (5 bases each). The CDR3 totals 15 residues. V was clipped by 3 bases and J by 6 bases, with 14 bases between them. The CDR3 coding sequence is TGTGCCAGCAGTTTGGGGGATTTAGGCGCCGGGGAGCTGTTTTTT. This codes for CASSLGDLGAGELFF.